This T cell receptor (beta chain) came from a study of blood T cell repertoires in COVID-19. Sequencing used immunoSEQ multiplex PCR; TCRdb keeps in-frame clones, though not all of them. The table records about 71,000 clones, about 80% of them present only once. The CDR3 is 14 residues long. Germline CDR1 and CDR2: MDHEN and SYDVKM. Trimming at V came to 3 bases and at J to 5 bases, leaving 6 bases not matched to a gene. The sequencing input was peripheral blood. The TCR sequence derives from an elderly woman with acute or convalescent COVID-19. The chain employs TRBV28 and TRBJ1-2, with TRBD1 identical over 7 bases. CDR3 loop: CASSLGDRAYGYTF. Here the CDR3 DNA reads TGTGCCAGCAGTTTGGGAGACAGGGCGTATGGCTACACCTTC.